Listed here is a single T cell receptor (beta chain). No antigen is known for it. Base-call qualities are not available, and no considerably larger clone is one nucleotide away. V and J are trimmed by 4 bases and 6 bases, and the gene matches miss 5 bases of the junction. The CDR3 covers 14 residues, taking in both the cysteine and the phenylalanine. Only the CDR3 region is kept as DNA, spanning 42 bases read in frame from base 1. CDR1 is given as SGHAT and CDR2 as FQNNGV, both from the germline V gene. This sample is part of a study of T cell responses to AZD1222 COVID-19 vaccine (dated by TCRdb to about 2021). About the study as a whole: TCR sequencing covered 233 trial participants: approximately 200 given two doses of AZD1222 and 26 given two doses of MenACWY control vaccine. Enrollment into the trials was organized by age into subgroups of 18-55, 56-69 and 70-plus years, and those subgroups contained roughly 150, 30 and 60 TCR-sequenced participants, respectively.

The time point label, read with the paper, signifies: baseline before first vaccination. The treatment or condition label corresponds to: meningococcal conjugate vaccine given as trial control. The vaccinee samples were drawn from two UK trials, COV001 and COV002, one of which was a single-blind randomized controlled phase 2/3 trial testing AZD1222 (ChAdOx1 nCoV-19) in healthy adults. Trial participant PBMC samples were collected at day 0 and day 28 after the second dose for TCRbeta chain sequencing. Study-wide conclusions, independent of this receptor: CD4 TCRs associated with the vaccine covered the entire spike protein, and the dominant responses were in regions 160-218 and 743-854. Spike-specific TCR breadth and depth rose significantly after two AZD1222 doses compared with day 0 and with MenACWY recipients. Reportedly, close to half of the unique spike-specific TCRs recognized epitopes lying outside the regions that are mutated in the B.1.351 and B.1.1.7 variants. Participants were mostly white British and included more females than males, and it was suggested by the authors that clonal diversity may have been underestimated. Conclusions about previously exposed vaccinees were limited because only six or seven AZD1222 recipients were SARS-CoV-2 seropositive at baseline. The 56-69-year group was small, and its depth increase did not reach significance, likely because of low power. Because no day 14 peak-response samples were available, the repertoires could be characterized only after the peak T cell response.

The CDR3 regions of human TCRbeta chains were analyzed by immunosequencing. The paper's processing steps were these. TCRs in the repertoires were matched against a reference library of SARS-CoV-2-specific TCRs that had been generated with the MIRA antigen-specificity platform. Breadth was defined as the fraction of unique TCRs that were SARS-CoV-2-associated, and depth was defined as the fraction of total T cells that were SARS-CoV-2-associated. Using the MIRA data, each spike-specific TCR was assigned both to the spike region to which the TCR was reactive and to a CD4 or CD8 class. Log10-transformed breadth and depth values were compared by one-way ANOVA with Sidak's multiple comparisons tests. TCRdb stores this immuneACCESS table with in-frame sequences only. Part of the clones is absent; in the studies checked, under half of the shortfall reflects unresolved V genes, and no reason is known for the rest. That table supplies the V and J calls and clone size; D and trimming were determined from the DNA. The sample contains 80,000 to 90,000 clones, 91% of them found a single time. The ten most abundant clones make up around 5.2% of the sample.

The receptor comes from an adult in good health. This sample comprised peripheral blood, obtained on day 0 of MenACWY control vaccination. Here the chain combines TRBV11-2 and TRBJ1-1; the central 10 bases match TRBD1. The sequence in DNA is TGTGCCAGCAGCTCGGACAGGGGGATTCCTGAAGCTTTCTTT. Protein translation: CASSSDRGIPEAFF.